The rows below give T cell receptor beta chains drawn from one sample of a study of a mutant IDH1 vaccine in newly diagnosed glioma. Assay used: immunoSEQ multiplex PCR; TCRdb lists only in-frame clones, some missing. In the table there are 25,000 to 35,000 clones, less than 90% of which are singletons. The material sequenced was PBMCs, taken from a glioma patient treated with radiotherapy, temozolomide or both. The receptor source for this set is a woman between 40 and 50 years old with glioma. The CDR3 runs from the conserved cysteine through the conserved F or W. D genes are given only for firm matches. The size field is filled for only some rows; it gives once, few, many or a size class.

abundance: NA
j_gene: TRBJ1-2
v_gene: TRBV9
d_gene: NA
CDR3nt: TGTGCCAGCAGCGTAGAGGCAGGGAGGAGCTACACCTTC
CDR3aa: CASSVEAGRSYTF

abundance: once
j_gene: TRBJ2-1
v_gene: TRBV10-3
d_gene: TRBD2
CDR3nt: TGTGCCGTCCGATGGGCGGGGGCCTACAATGAGCAGTTCTTC
CDR3aa: CAVRWAGAYNEQFF

abundance: NA
j_gene: TRBJ2-1
v_gene: TRBV5-1
d_gene: TRBD1
CDR3nt: TGCGCCAGCAGCTTGAAGGGGGCGTCTTACAATGAGCAGTTCTTC
CDR3aa: CASSLKGASYNEQFF

abundance: NA
j_gene: TRBJ2-5
v_gene: TRBV9
d_gene: TRBD1
CDR3nt: TGTGCCAGCAGCCCCCGGACAGGGGCGTCAGAGACCCAGTACTTC
CDR3aa: CASSPRTGASETQYF

abundance: medium-sized
j_gene: TRBJ1-2
v_gene: TRBV2
d_gene: TRBD1
CDR3nt: TGTGCCAGCAGTGACCTCGGACAGGGCCGCTACACCTTC
CDR3aa: CASSDLGQGRYTF

abundance: NA
j_gene: TRBJ2-3
v_gene: TRBV5-1
d_gene: NA
CDR3nt: TGCGCCAGCGGGGTTGCGAGCACAGCGAGAGGAGCAGATACGCAGTATTTT
CDR3aa: CASGVASTARGADTQYF

abundance: NA
j_gene: TRBJ1-5
v_gene: TRBV28
d_gene: NA
CDR3nt: TGTGCCAGCAGTTTATCCTCCTCGGGTTTAAGCAATCAGCCCCAGCATTTT
CDR3aa: CASSLSSSGLSNQPQHF

abundance: NA
j_gene: TRBJ2-1
v_gene: TRBV5-1
d_gene: TRBD1
CDR3nt: TGCGCCAGCAGCGGCATGACAGGGTTTAGCTACAATGAGCAGTTCTTC
CDR3aa: CASSGMTGFSYNEQFF

abundance: NA
j_gene: TRBJ1-4
v_gene: TRBV5-1
d_gene: TRBD1
CDR3nt: TGCGCCAGCAGCCGACGGACAGGGGCCGCTGAAAAACTGTTTTTT
CDR3aa: CASSRRTGAAEKLFF

abundance: NA
j_gene: TRBJ2-7
v_gene: TRBV2
d_gene: NA
CDR3nt: TGTGCCAGTCAGTCCTTATCCGGCACCTACGAGCAGTACTTC
CDR3aa: CASQSLSGTYEQYF

abundance: NA
j_gene: TRBJ1-1
v_gene: TRBV5-5
d_gene: NA
CDR3nt: TGTGCCAGCAGCTTGGTGTCGATGACTGAAGCTTTCTTT
CDR3aa: CASSLVSMTEAFF

abundance: NA
j_gene: TRBJ1-2
v_gene: TRBV6-6
d_gene: NA
CDR3nt: TGTGCCAGCAGTGACCGGACTGGAAACTATGGCTACACCTTC
CDR3aa: CASSDRTGNYGYTF

abundance: NA
j_gene: TRBJ1-1
v_gene: TRBV13
d_gene: NA
CDR3nt: TGTGCCAGCAGCTGGGGGTCCCCGAACACTGAAGCTTTCTTT
CDR3aa: CASSWGSPNTEAFF

abundance: NA
j_gene: TRBJ1-6
v_gene: TRBV10-3
d_gene: NA
CDR3nt: TGTGCCATCAAGGAGACAGTAGATAATTCACCCCTCCACTTT
CDR3aa: CAIKETVDNSPLHF

abundance: NA
j_gene: TRBJ1-5
v_gene: TRBV25-1
d_gene: NA
CDR3nt: TGTGCCAGCACCCAATGTGGGGAGGGAGTGTACCAGCCCCAGCATTTT
CDR3aa: CASTQCGEGVYQPQHF

abundance: NA
j_gene: TRBJ2-7
v_gene: TRBV5-1
d_gene: TRBD1
CDR3nt: TGCGCCAGCAGCTTGGGGAGCCCCGGGACAGCCCGCTACGAGCAGTACTTC
CDR3aa: CASSLGSPGTARYEQYF

abundance: NA
j_gene: TRBJ2-1
v_gene: TRBV6-5
d_gene: NA
CDR3nt: TGTGCCAGCAGTTTTGCCCCCCTTGGGGAGCAGTTCTTC
CDR3aa: CASSFAPLGEQFF

abundance: NA
j_gene: TRBJ2-7
v_gene: TRBV25-1
d_gene: NA
CDR3nt: TGTGCCAGCAGGGCCTCTGTGGGGAGATTCTCCTACGAGCAGTACTTC
CDR3aa: CASRASVGRFSYEQYF

abundance: NA
j_gene: TRBJ2-5
v_gene: TRBV6-5
d_gene: NA
CDR3nt: TGTGCCAGCAGTTACAATCAACAGGACTTTGTGACCCAGTACTTC
CDR3aa: CASSYNQQDFVTQYF

abundance: NA
j_gene: TRBJ1-4
v_gene: TRBV7-2
d_gene: NA
CDR3nt: TGTGCCAGCAGCTTGGGGGTAGGGGAAAAACTGTTTTTT
CDR3aa: CASSLGVGEKLFF

abundance: NA
j_gene: TRBJ2-5
v_gene: TRBV14
d_gene: TRBD2
CDR3nt: TGTGCCAGCAGCCGAGCGGGAGGGCCCCAAGGGACCCAGTACTTC
CDR3aa: CASSRAGGPQGTQYF

abundance: NA
j_gene: TRBJ2-5
v_gene: TRBV5-1
d_gene: NA
CDR3nt: TGCGCCAGCAGCTTGGACCAAGAGACCCAGTACTTC
CDR3aa: CASSLDQETQYF

abundance: NA
j_gene: TRBJ2-7
v_gene: TRBV6-1
d_gene: TRBD2
CDR3nt: TGTGCCAGCAGTCAGACTAGCGGTAGTCACGGGCAGTACTTC
CDR3aa: CASSQTSGSHGQYF

abundance: NA
j_gene: TRBJ1-1
v_gene: TRBV13
d_gene: NA
CDR3nt: TGTGCCAGCAGCTTAGATTTCGGGGGCAGGAACACTGAAGCTTTCTTT
CDR3aa: CASSLDFGGRNTEAFF

abundance: NA
j_gene: TRBJ1-1
v_gene: TRBV2
d_gene: NA
CDR3nt: TGTGCCAGCAGTGAAGTCGCCGGGAACACTGAAGCTTTCTTT
CDR3aa: CASSEVAGNTEAFF

abundance: NA
j_gene: TRBJ1-2
v_gene: TRBV30
d_gene: NA
CDR3nt: TGTGCCTGGAGTGCAACGTACTCGGTCTATGGCTACACCTTC
CDR3aa: CAWSATYSVYGYTF

abundance: NA
j_gene: TRBJ1-3
v_gene: TRBV21-1
d_gene: NA
CDR3nt: TGTGCCAGCAGAAATAAGGCCAACTCTGGAAACACCATATATTTT
CDR3aa: CASRNKANSGNTIYF

abundance: NA
j_gene: TRBJ2-7
v_gene: TRBV15
d_gene: TRBD1
CDR3nt: TGTGCCACCAGCAGACCACAGGGGTACGAGCAGTACTTC
CDR3aa: CATSRPQGYEQYF

abundance: NA
j_gene: TRBJ2-7
v_gene: TRBV4-1
d_gene: TRBD2
CDR3nt: TGCGCCAGCAGCCAAGCCGGGACTAGCGGTTACGAGCAGTACTTC
CDR3aa: CASSQAGTSGYEQYF

abundance: NA
j_gene: TRBJ2-5
v_gene: TRBV4-1
d_gene: TRBD2
CDR3nt: TGCGCCAGCAGCGGGACTAGCGGATCCCAAGAGACCCAGTACTTC
CDR3aa: CASSGTSGSQETQYF

abundance: few
j_gene: TRBJ2-7
v_gene: TRBV27
d_gene: TRBD2
CDR3nt: TGTGCCAGCAGTTTATCGTCCCCTCTAGCGGGTCTTACCTACGAGCAGTACTTC
CDR3aa: CASSLSSPLAGLTYEQYF

abundance: NA
j_gene: TRBJ2-1
v_gene: TRBV5-4
d_gene: NA
CDR3nt: TGTGCCAGCAGCTTCCCCGATAGCGGACGCTCCTACAATGAGCAGTTCTTC
CDR3aa: CASSFPDSGRSYNEQFF

abundance: NA
j_gene: TRBJ2-7
v_gene: TRBV2
d_gene: NA
CDR3nt: TGTGCCAGCAGTTCTGAATGGGGCTACGAGCAGTACTTC
CDR3aa: CASSSEWGYEQYF

abundance: NA
j_gene: TRBJ2-7
v_gene: TRBV7-9
d_gene: NA
CDR3nt: TGTGCCAGCAGCTACTCAGGGTACGGGAACGAGCAGTACTTC
CDR3aa: CASSYSGYGNEQYF

abundance: NA
j_gene: TRBJ1-5
v_gene: TRBV28
d_gene: NA
CDR3nt: TGTGCCAGCAGTTTATTAGTGGTCCAGCCCCAGCATTTT
CDR3aa: CASSLLVVQPQHF